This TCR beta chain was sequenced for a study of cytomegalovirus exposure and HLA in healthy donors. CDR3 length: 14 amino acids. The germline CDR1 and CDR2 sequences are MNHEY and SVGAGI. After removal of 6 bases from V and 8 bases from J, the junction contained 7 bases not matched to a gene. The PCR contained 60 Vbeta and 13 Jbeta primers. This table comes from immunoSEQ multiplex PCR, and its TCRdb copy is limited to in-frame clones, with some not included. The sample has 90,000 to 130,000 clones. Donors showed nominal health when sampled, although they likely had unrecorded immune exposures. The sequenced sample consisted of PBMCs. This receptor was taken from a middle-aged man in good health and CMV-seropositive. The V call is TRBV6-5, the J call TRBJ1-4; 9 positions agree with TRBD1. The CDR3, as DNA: TGTGCCAGCAGCCAACAGGGGGCTTTCGAAAAACTGTTTTTT. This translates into CASSQQGAFEKLFF.